One sample yielded the 26 T cell receptor beta chains listed below, sequenced in a study of cytomegalovirus exposure and HLA in healthy donors. The method was immunoSEQ multiplex PCR; TCRdb's version includes in-frame clones alone and lacks a portion of them. The table records about 260,000 clones, less than 95% of them present only once. The source material was PBMCs. All receptors come from a young woman in good health and CMV-seronegative.

V and J are TRBV27 and TRBJ2-5; the match to TRBD2 covers 9 bases. The CDR3 runs to 16 residues. The V segment lost 0 bases and the J segment 5 bases; nucleotides outside the gene matches: 7. From germline, CDR1 is MNHEY and CDR2 SMNVEV (reference sequence). CDR3 residues: CASSLSTLAGIETQYF. CDR3 DNA: TGTGCCAGCAGTTTATCGACCCTAGCGGGAATTGAGACCCAGTACTTC.

This clone came up once. V and J are TRBV5-1 and TRBJ1-4; possible D gene TRBD1, 6 bases. V was shortened by 0 bases and J by 7 bases, with 16 bases between the two germline ends. There are 16 residues in the CDR3. CDR1 is SGHRS, CDR2 YFSETQ, per germline. The DNA of the CDR3 is TGCGCCAGCAGCTTGGCCGAAGGGACACTCGCTGAAAAACTGTTTTTT. As protein: CASSLAEGTLAEKLFF.

CDR3 in amino acids: CASSRLTGPKLFF. CDR3 DNA sequence: TGTGCCAGCAGTCGACTGACAGGTCCAAAACTGTTTTTT. The chain links TRBV28 to TRBJ1-4, with D perhaps TRBD1 (6 bases). Germline CDR1 MDHEN, CDR2 SYDVKM. The CDR3 totals 13 residues. With 5 bases removed from V and 10 bases from J, the gap between germline ends came to 14 bases.

This clone is a singleton in its sample. The rearrangement links TRBV30 to TRBJ2-7, with a weak D call TRBD2 (5 bases). This CDR3 contains 14 residues. The germline V gene encodes CDR1 GTSNPN and CDR2 SVGIG (reference sequence). Trimming cost V 0 bases and J 5 bases, with 14 bases left between them. Written as DNA, the CDR3 is TGTGCCTGGAGTGTACCGGGGATGGGTCACGAGCAGTACTTC. The encoded protein is CAWSVPGMGHEQYF.

To note about this clone: Possible read error: a much larger clone is one base away. J is TRBJ2-7 and V is TRBV7-9; D perhaps matches TRBD1 (6 bases). Germline-derived CDR1 and CDR2 are SEHNR and FQNEAQ (reference sequence). The germline V and J ends were trimmed by 5 bases and 2 bases, with 10 bases remaining between them. CDR3 length: 13 amino acids. The CDR3 DNA reads TGTGCCAGCAGCCCCAGGGGCGCCTACGAGCAGTACTTC. Translated: CASSPRGAYEQYF. Variable domain in full (rest from reference TRBV7-9 and TRBJ2-7): DTGVSQNPRHKITKRGQNVTFRCDPISEHNRLYWYRQTLGQGPEFLTYFQNEAQLEKSRLLSDRFSAERPKGSFSTLEIQRTEQGDSAMYLCASSPRGAYEQYFGPGTRLTVT.

This rearrangement joins TRBV4-1 to TRBJ1-2; 10 bases agree with TRBD1. CDR1 and CDR2 from the germline V gene are MGHRA and YSYEKL. The CDR3 contains 15 residues. With V trimmed by 2 bases and J by 5 bases, 5 bases remained unmatched. In DNA form, the CDR3 reads TGCGCCAGCAGCCAACCGGGACAGGGGCCATATGGCTACACCTTC. As protein: CASSQPGQGPYGYTF.

The gene calls are TRBV5-5 and TRBJ1-3; tentative D call: TRBD1 (5 bases). The CDR3 covers 14 residues. The V end lost 2 bases, the J end lost 6 bases, and 12 bases lay between the germline ends. CDR1 SGHKS and CDR2 YYEKEE come from the germline V gene (reference sequence). The CDR3 bases are TGTGCCAGCAGCTTCGGCCAGGGAAAAAACACCATATATTTT. It specifies CASSFGQGKNTIYF.

CDR3 coding DNA: TGTGCCAGCAGCGCCGGGGGAGGGAGGGGCACAGATACGCAGTATTTT. It codes for CASSAGGGRGTDTQYF. The chain carries TRBV11-3 and TRBJ2-3; 7 nucleotides align to TRBD2. The V gene end was trimmed by 5 bases and the J gene end by 1 base; junction bases not matched to a gene: 9. The CDR3 length is 16 residues. Per germline, CDR1 SGHNT and CDR2 YENEEA.

V is TRBV9 and J is TRBJ2-6, with a tentative D call TRBD1 (5 bases). This CDR3 comprises 15 residues. Germline V lookup: CDR1 SGDLS, CDR2 YYNGEE. V dropped 6 bases and J dropped 3 bases, with 13 bases sitting between them. CDR3 bases: TGTGCCAGCAAGGAAGGGGTTAATGGGGCCAACGTCCTGACTTTC. Its translation is CASKEGVNGANVLTF.

This chain links TRBV4-3 with TRBJ2-1; perhaps TRBD2 as D (6 bases). V was clipped by 0 bases and J by 4 bases, with 10 bases between them. CDR3 length equals 15 residues. Germline CDR1 is LGHNA and CDR2 is YSLEER. The CDR3 reads CASSQDPGVYNEQFF. DNA of the CDR3: TGCGCCAGCAGCCAAGACCCGGGAGTTTACAATGAGCAGTTCTTC.

The rearrangement uses TRBV28 and TRBJ2-7, with D possibly being TRBD2 (6 bases). The CDR3 is made up of 17 amino acids. The V end was cut by 2 bases, the J end by 4 bases, with 21 bases between. CDR1 and CDR2 (germline): MDHEN, SYDVKM. The CDR3 is CASSLMTGVQGFYEQYF. In nucleotides, the CDR3 is TGTGCCAGCAGTTTAATGACGGGAGTCCAAGGGTTTTACGAGCAGTACTTC.

The V and J genes are TRBV27 and TRBJ2-3, with D maybe TRBD2 (6 bases). The germline V gene encodes CDR1 MNHEY and CDR2 SMNVEV (reference sequence). V was shortened by 7 bases and J by 1 base, with 12 bases between the two germline ends. The CDR3 totals 14 residues. The CDR3 region has the DNA TGTGCCAGCACCGTATGGGGGGGCACAGATACGCAGTATTTT. Its translation: CASTVWGGTDTQYF.

The chain recombines TRBV2 with TRBJ2-3; 8 bases line up with TRBD1. Unmatched junction bases numbered 6, after V lost 3 bases and J lost 4 bases. This CDR3 region has 15 residues. CDR1 and CDR2 (germline): SNHLY, FYNNEI. The DNA for the CDR3 is TGTGCCAGCAGTGAGGACAGGGCTATCCCAGATACGCAGTATTTT. Translating gives CASSEDRAIPDTQYF.

The chain couples TRBV11-2 to TRBJ2-7, with 9 bases lining up with TRBD1. The ends lost 4 bases at V and 1 base at J; junction bases unmatched: 5. The germline CDR1 and CDR2 sequences are SGHAT and FQNNGV. The CDR3 is 15 amino acids. In DNA form, the CDR3 reads TGTGCCAGCAGCTCCCGGGACAGGGCGTCCTACGAGCAGTACTTC. This encodes CASSSRDRASYEQYF.

This clone was found a few times. Different DNA sequences within this sample yield the same CDR3. The rearrangement uses TRBV9 and TRBJ2-7, with TRBD2 identical over 9 bases. The length of the CDR3 is 16 residues. In germline, CDR1 is SGDLS, CDR2 YYNGEE. J lost 0 bases, V lost 0 bases, and 4 bases had no gene match. CDR3 residues: CASSVEGSGSSYEQYF. CDR3 in DNA: TGTGCCAGCAGCGTAGAGGGTAGCGGGAGCTCCTACGAGCAGTACTTC.

This rearrangement joins TRBV5-1 to TRBJ2-5; 7 bases agree with TRBD1. This CDR3 is 14 amino acids long. J was trimmed by 1 base and V by 1 base; bases with no gene match: 1. Germline CDR1 and CDR2: SGHRS and YFSETQ. CDR3 DNA: TGCGCCAGCAGCTTGCAGGGGGTCCAAGAGACCCAGTACTTC. Amino acid sequence: CASSLQGVQETQYF.

The CDR3: CASSLGWGSGSGFNEQFF. CDR3 DNA: TGCGCCAGCAGCTTAGGTTGGGGGAGCGGGAGTGGGTTCAATGAGCAGTTCTTC. V usage is TRBV5-1 and J usage is TRBJ2-1, with TRBD2 matching 8 bases. Trimming removed 2 bases from V and 6 bases from J; junction bases left unmatched: 16. The CDR3 sequence is 18 residues long. The V gene's germline CDR1 is SGHRS and CDR2 YFSETQ. Drawing the rest from reference TRBV5-1 and TRBJ2-1, the complete variable domain is KAGVTQTPRYLIKTRGQQVTLSCSPISGHRSVSWYQQTPGQGLQFLFEYFSETQRNKGNFPGRFSGRQFSNSRSEMNVSTLELGDSALYLCASSLGWGSGSGFNEQFFGPGTRLTVL.

The chain recombines TRBV14 with TRBJ2-2, with 8 nucleotides matching TRBD2. After removal of 4 bases from V and 3 bases from J, the junction contained 4 bases not matched to a gene. This CDR3 contains 15 residues. Germline assignment: CDR1 SGHDN and CDR2 FVKESK. The CDR3 DNA reads as TGTGCCAGCAGCCCCGGGAGGGCCCACACCGGGGAGCTGTTTTTT. It yields the protein CASSPGRAHTGELFF.

This chain connects TRBV15 to TRBJ2-7, with D maybe TRBD1 (6 bases). CDR3 length equals 15 residues. The germline CDR1 and CDR2 sequences are LNHNV and YYDKDF (reference sequence). Trimming cost V 0 bases and J 9 bases, with 18 bases left between them. The CDR3 spells CATSRDRSPSGVQYF. CDR3 sequence (DNA): TGTGCCACCAGCAGAGATCGGTCTCCATCAGGGGTGCAGTACTTC.

The chain carries TRBV11-2 and TRBJ2-1, with 7 bases matching TRBD1. Germline CDR1 is SGHAT and CDR2 is FQNNGV. With 1 base clipped from V and 4 bases from J, the junction kept 4 bases outside the gene matches. This CDR3 comprises 15 residues. CDR3: CASSLVRTGYNEQFF. The CDR3 DNA is TGTGCCAGCAGCTTAGTAAGGACAGGATACAATGAGCAGTTCTTC.

The chain has TRBV7-2 and TRBJ2-1; unclear D gene. Deletions cut 1 base from V and 2 bases from J, with 6 bases between. The germline gives CDR1 SGHTA, CDR2 FQGNSA. This CDR3 comprises 14 residues. CDR3: CASSLVRTYNEQFF. The CDR3 nucleotides are TGTGCCAGCAGCTTAGTGAGGACCTACAATGAGCAGTTCTTC.

This clone was counted once. This chain links TRBV7-9 with TRBJ2-3; 11 bases align to TRBD2. V gave up 5 bases and J gave up 0 bases; unmatched junction bases: 7. The CDR3 length is 17 residues. Germline V gene lookup returns CDR1 SEHNR and CDR2 FQNEAQ (reference sequence). For the CDR3, the DNA is TGTGCCAGCAGCGGAACAGGGACTAGCGGAAGCACAGATACGCAGTATTTT. Translating it yields CASSGTGTSGSTDTQYF.

The chain links TRBV6-5 to TRBJ1-2, with TRBD1 matching over 7 bases. The CDR3 has 14 residues. Germline V gives CDR1 MNHEY, CDR2 SVGAGI. The V gene end was trimmed by 5 bases and the J gene end by 2 bases; junction bases not matched to a gene: 5. The CDR3, as DNA: TGTGCCAGCAGTCCAGGGGGGCCCAACTATGGCTACACCTTC. Its translation is CASSPGGPNYGYTF.

This clone came up a few times. The chain recombines TRBV6-4 with TRBJ2-2, with D maybe TRBD2 (6 bases). V shed 3 bases and J shed 0 bases, with 8 bases lying between them. Germline lookup yields CDR1 MRHNA and CDR2 SNTAGT. The length of the CDR3 is 15 residues. The CDR3 DNA follows: TGTGCCAGCAGTGAAACGGGAGCGAACACCGGGGAGCTGTTTTTT. Translating gives CASSETGANTGELFF.

The rearrangement links TRBV23-1 to TRBJ2-2, with D maybe TRBD2 (5 bases). TRBV23-1 is classed as an ORF, of uncertain function. This CDR3 has 18 residues. V was pared by 1 base and J by 1 base, with 16 bases between. This CDR3 reads CASSQFRRYSVNTGELFF. CDR3 in DNA: TGCGCCAGCAGTCAATTTAGGAGGTATTCAGTGAACACCGGGGAGCTGTTTTTT.

The rearrangement uses TRBV28 and TRBJ2-5, with TRBD1 matching 9 bases. J lost 9 bases, V lost 6 bases, and 11 bases had no gene match. Germline CDR1 and CDR2: MDHEN and SYDVKM. The CDR3 covers 14 residues. The chain's CDR3 is CASRPTGGQGAQYF. Written as DNA, the CDR3 is TGTGCCAGCAGGCCAACAGGGGGCCAGGGGGCCCAGTACTTC.